The entry that follows covers one TCR beta chain sequence. Profiling relied on immunoSEQ multiplex PCR, and the TCRdb table lists in-frame clones only, not all of them. The table lists over 300,000 clones, about nine tenths of them singletons, with about 9.5% in the top ten. Trimming removed 7 bases at V and 6 bases at J, with 16 bases between. Germline V gene data show CDR1 as LNHDA and CDR2 as SQIVND (reference sequence). The CDR3 spans 14 residues. The record originates from a study of blood T cell repertoires in COVID-19. Study-level background: The cDNA or gDNA used as material had been derived from T cells, B-cell-depleted T cells, or PBMCs.

Recovered Cohort 3 donors showed two negative PCRs, clearance, or symptom resolution. The sequenced sample was PBMCs or T cells enriched from blood (not recorded which). V is TRBV19 and J is TRBJ2-1; D might be TRBD2 (5 bases). The clonotype was recovered from a woman between 40 and 50 years old who had recovered from COVID-19. Written as DNA, the CDR3 is TGTGCCAGTACCGGGGTCGAGCCCGGCAATGAGCAGTTCTTC. Protein: CASTGVEPGNEQFF. The variable domain in full, completed from reference TRBV19 and TRBJ2-1, reads DGGITQSPKYLFRKEGQNVTLSCEQNLNHDAMYWYRQDPGQGLRLIYYSQIVNDFQKGDIAEGYSVSREKKESFPLTVTSAQKNPTAFYLCASTGVEPGNEQFFGPGTRLTVL.